These T cell receptor beta chains were read from a single sample in a study of T cells in Graves' hyperthyroidism and ophthalmopathy. TCRdb re-called the multiplex PCR reads with MiXCR, one entry per CDR3 protein. The data show fewer than 550,000 distinct CDR3 sequences, with 24% seen just once and 11% held by the top ten. Sequenced input: blood. These receptors were obtained from a woman between 25 and 40 years old with Graves' ophthalmopathy. Both conserved end residues are trimmed from each CDR3.

J gene | V gene | CDR3 protein
TRBJ2-7 | TRBV7-9 | ASSSLGRGAYEQY
TRBJ2-7 | TRBV7-8 | ASSLSSGGEEQY
TRBJ1-2 | TRBV2 | ASTRLYGYT
TRBJ1-2 | TRBV12-3/TRBV12-4 | ASRSQGANYGYT
TRBJ1-3 | TRBV6-1 | ASRRQGAGNTIY
TRBJ2-5 | TRBV12-3/TRBV12-4 | ASSYRGLRGTQY
TRBJ1-1 | TRBV13 | ASSLGLGNTEAF
TRBJ1-2 | TRBV27 | ASSSDRVLDGYT
TRBJ2-4 | TRBV15 | ATSRKGEKGHTKNIQY
TRBJ1-1 | TRBV12-3/TRBV12-4 | ASRPDFTEAF
TRBJ1-5 | TRBV12-3/TRBV12-4 | ASSRTGGGNQPQH
TRBJ2-7 | TRBV18 | ASSPPSEYEQY
TRBJ1-2 | TRBV20-1 | SARQFGGPNYGYT
TRBJ2-6 | TRBV7-3 | ASSPSGGGSGANVLT
TRBJ2-4 | TRBV12-3/TRBV12-4 | ASSLNGAKNIQY
TRBJ1-5 | TRBV19 | ASSPGTRPLSNQPQQ
TRBJ2-7 | TRBV7-6 | ASSGRTGGPYEQY
TRBJ1-1 | TRBV12-3/TRBV12-4 | ASSLATRSRQGMDTEAF
TRBJ2-5 | TRBV6-1 | ASSGVSQETQY
TRBJ1-3 | TRBV30 | AWSVRAGSNTIY
TRBJ2-7 | TRBV6-2/TRBV6-3 | ASSSHRGGYEQY
TRBJ1-2 | TRBV6-5 | ASSYHGDVYGYT
TRBJ2-4 | TRBV29-1 | SIGTAGKNIQY
TRBJ1-2 | TRBV7-2 | AGRQNGGYGYT
TRBJ2-5 | TRBV4-1 | ASSHPGTGVNQETQY
TRBJ1-5 | TRBV28 | ASRSHRRPGPQH
TRBJ2-5 | TRBV11-3 | ASSFAGTQY
TRBJ1-1 | TRBV5-1 | ATRGQSNTEAF
TRBJ2-2 | TRBV9 | ASSPQIAGGTGELF